The 25 T cell receptor beta chains below all came from one sample that was sequenced in a study of shared clonotypes between healthy human individuals. The method was immunoSEQ multiplex PCR; TCRdb's version includes in-frame clones alone and lacks a portion of them. The sample holds some 2 million clones, about 95% seen once. Terminally differentiated effector memory CD45RA+ cells were excluded by CCR7 positive selection of CD45RO-negative cells. Sequenced: naive CD8+ T cells sorted from blood. Receptor source: a young man in good health.

This chain uses TRBV4-1 with TRBJ2-7, with no clear D. The CDR3 covers 15 residues. Between the trimmed V and J ends, which lost 1 base and 5 bases, there was a span of 15 bases. Germline V CDR1 and CDR2: MGHRA, YSYEKL. DNA for the CDR3: TGCGCCAGCAGCCAAGGTGCCGGATTTAGGGACGAGCAGTACTTC. Amino acid sequence: CASSQGAGFRDEQYF.

The chain has TRBV4-3 and TRBJ2-3, with TRBD1 matching 8 bases. Trimming took 1 base from V and 1 from J; bases not matched to a gene: 4. CDR1 LGHNA and CDR2 YSLEER come from the germline V gene. The CDR3 has 16 amino acids. The CDR3 bases are TGCGCCAGCAGCCAAGGACAGGGGATTGGCACAGATACGCAGTATTTT. It is translated as CASSQGQGIGTDTQYF.

The V call is TRBV5-6, the J call TRBJ2-7; D might be TRBD2 (5 bases). Trimming removed 4 bases from V and 5 bases from J, with 13 bases in between. The CDR3 totals 13 residues. CDR1 is SGHDT, CDR2 YYEEEE, per germline. For the CDR3, the DNA is TGTGCCAGCAGCCCTGGGCTAGCCCACGAGCAGTACTTC. Translating gives CASSPGLAHEQYF.

V usage is TRBV27 and J usage is TRBJ2-2, with TRBD2 identical over 8 bases. CDR1 is MNHEY, CDR2 SMNVEV, per germline (reference sequence). The CDR3 has 15 amino acids. J was trimmed by 6 bases and V by 5 bases; bases with no gene match: 8. CDR3 loop: CASSTPAGGAGELFF. CDR3 sequence (DNA): TGTGCCAGCAGTACACCCGCCGGGGGGGCCGGGGAGCTGTTTTTT.

The chain couples TRBV28 to TRBJ2-5; no clear D gene. Germline V CDR1 and CDR2: MDHEN, SYDVKM. V lost 10 bases to trimming and J lost 2 bases, with 11 bases between them. This CDR3 is 12 amino acids long. This CDR3 is CATQFTQETQYF. Here the CDR3 DNA reads TGTGCCACCCAATTTACTCAAGAGACCCAGTACTTC.

This chain links TRBV6-1 with TRBJ2-7, with D possibly TRBD1 on 6 matching bases. Germline CDR1 is MNHNS and CDR2 is SASEGT. This CDR3 has 15 amino acids. Trimming removed 2 bases from V and 0 bases from J, with 11 bases in between. The CDR3 DNA is TGTGCCAGCAGTGAACCCAGGGGACGCTCCTACGAGCAGTACTTC. It is translated as CASSEPRGRSYEQYF.

The chain uses TRBV5-1 and TRBJ2-5; either TRBD1 or TRBD2 may fit D (6 bases each). Matching the DNA end better, TRBJ2-7 makes the J call doubtful. CDR1 SGHRS and CDR2 YFSETQ come from the germline V gene. The CDR3 extends over 15 amino acids. The CDR3 nucleotides read TGCGCCAGCAGCTGGGGGGCCGGACAGACCTACGAGCAGTACTTC. Protein product: CASSWGAGQTYEQYF.

This chain uses TRBV7-9 with TRBJ2-5; 8 nucleotides line up with TRBD1. This CDR3 is 17 amino acids long. The V gene end was trimmed by 3 bases and the J gene end by 2 bases; junction bases not matched to a gene: 11. CDR1 and CDR2 (germline): SEHNR, FQNEAQ (reference sequence). The CDR3 DNA is TGTGCCAGCAGCTTTCGCGGACAGGGCTCGATACAAGAGACCCAGTACTTC. Translating it yields CASSFRGQGSIQETQYF.

The chain recombines TRBV5-1 with TRBJ1-2; D is unresolved. The V gene lost 1 base and the J gene lost 4 bases, with 26 bases spanning the gap. Germline lookup yields CDR1 SGHRS and CDR2 YFSETQ. The CDR3 has 19 amino acids. The CDR3, as DNA: TGCGCCAGCAGCTTGAGAGAAGGGTTAGGCTTCCCCATTGTCTATGGCTACACCTTC. Its protein is CASSLREGLGFPIVYGYTF.

The genes are TRBV30 and TRBJ2-1; 7 nucleotides match TRBD2. CDR3 length equals 14 residues. The germline CDR1 and CDR2 sequences are GTSNPN and SVGIG (reference sequence). V lost 5 bases to trimming and J lost 4 bases; unmatched junction nucleotides: 8. CDR3 loop: CAWAAGAGYNEQFF. As DNA, the CDR3 is TGTGCCTGGGCGGCGGGAGCAGGATACAATGAGCAGTTCTTC.

This chain connects TRBV4-3 to TRBJ2-7, with D unresolved. The germline V gene encodes CDR1 LGHNA and CDR2 YSLEER. The V end was cut by 0 bases, the J end by 3 bases, with 12 bases between. This CDR3 is 15 amino acids long. The CDR3, as DNA: TGCGCCAGCAGCCAAGAGGAGTCTAGTGGCTACGAGCAGTACTTC. It codes for CASSQEESSGYEQYF.

V usage is TRBV27 and J usage is TRBJ2-2, with 8 bases identical to TRBD1. Germline trimming cut 5 bases from V and 0 bases from J; bases unmatched to any gene: 5. The CDR3 loop spans 16 amino acids. CDR1 and CDR2 from the germline V gene are MNHEY and SMNVEV (reference sequence). The DNA for the CDR3 is TGTGCCAGCAGTGGGAGGACAGGGTCGAACACCGGGGAGCTGTTTTTT. Encoded protein: CASSGRTGSNTGELFF.

This clone was observed a few times. The chain couples TRBV5-1 to TRBJ2-7; D may be TRBD1 or TRBD2 (6 bases each). The V and J ends lost 4 bases and 0 bases respectively, with 17 bases between them. Germline values: CDR1 SGHRS, CDR2 YFSETQ. This CDR3 contains 16 residues. The CDR3 DNA reads TGCGCCAGCAGCCCACGACGGGGGCGGTTCTCCTACGAGCAGTACTTC. This codes for CASSPRRGRFSYEQYF.

This chain links TRBV11-3 with TRBJ2-1, with D uncertain. The germline CDR1 and CDR2 sequences are SGHNT and YENEEA. The ends were cut back, 8 bases at V and 6 bases at J, with 14 bases in the middle. CDR3 size: 13 residues. CDR3 in amino acids: CASGLTPANEQFF. The CDR3, as DNA: TGTGCCAGCGGCCTGACCCCCGCCAATGAGCAGTTCTTC. The entire variable domain, with the rest obtained from reference TRBV11-3 and TRBJ2-1, is as follows: EAGVVQSPRYKIIEKKQPVAFWCNPISGHNTLYWYLQNLGQGPELLIRYENEEAVDDSQLPKDRFSAERLKGVDSTLKIQPAELGDSAVYLCASGLTPANEQFFGPGTRLTVL.

This chain uses TRBV6-4 with TRBJ1-1, with D uncertain. V lost 2 bases to trimming and J lost 0 bases, with 7 bases between them. Germline-derived CDR1 and CDR2 are MRHNA and SNTAGT. The CDR3 runs 14 residues. The CDR3 sequence is CASSDVTLNTEAFF. The CDR3 DNA follows: TGTGCCAGCAGTGACGTTACCCTGAACACTGAAGCTTTCTTT.

The CDR3 coding sequence is TGCGCCAGCAGTTCTCCGGGACTAGCGGTTAACAATGAGCAGTTCTTC. Encoded protein: CASSSPGLAVNNEQFF. The chain employs TRBV10-2 and TRBJ2-1; 11 nucleotides line up with TRBD2. With V trimmed by 5 bases and J by 5 bases, 8 bases remained unmatched. Germline CDR1 WSHSY, CDR2 SAAADI. The CDR3 runs 16 residues.

The chain employs TRBV29-1 and TRBJ2-7; 8 bases align to TRBD1. CDR1 and CDR2 from the germline V gene are SQVTM and ANQGSEA. The CDR3 length is 13 residues. The V gene end was trimmed by 1 base and the J gene end by 5 bases; junction bases not matched to a gene: 4. The CDR3 nucleotides are TGCAGCGTTGAAGGGGGACAGGACCACGAGCAGTACTTC. It yields the protein CSVEGGQDHEQYF.

V and J are TRBV6-1 and TRBJ1-1; 10 nucleotides match TRBD1. Per germline, CDR1 MNHNS and CDR2 SASEGT. The CDR3 spans 14 residues. Trimming took 1 base from V and 6 from J; bases not matched to a gene: 2. CDR3 nucleotides: TGTGCCAGCAGTGAAGTAGGACAGGGGGCTGAAGCTTTCTTT. The encoded protein is CASSEVGQGAEAFF.

This chain connects TRBV5-5 to TRBJ2-7; D remains unclear. The germline gives CDR1 SGHKS, CDR2 YYEKEE (reference sequence). This CDR3 spans 13 amino acids. V gave up 1 base and J gave up 2 bases, with 7 bases separating them. The CDR3 DNA sequence: TGTGCCAGCAGCTTGACGGAAACCTACGAGCAGTACTTC. Residues: CASSLTETYEQYF.

The V call is TRBV7-9, the J call TRBJ1-2; possible D gene TRBD1, 6 bases. The V and J ends lost 5 bases and 8 bases respectively, with 27 bases between them. Per the germline V gene, CDR1 is SEHNR and CDR2 is FQNEAQ (reference sequence). The CDR3 consists of 17 residues. CDR3 DNA sequence: TGTGCCAGCAGCCTGAGGAGGGACAACTTCGGGGAGGCCGGCTACACCTTC. Encoded protein: CASSLRRDNFGEAGYTF.

The J gene is TRBJ2-3, the V gene TRBV16; D is uncertain. Trimming pared 2 bases from V and 0 bases from J, leaving 9 bases between. The germline CDR1 and CDR2 sequences are KGHSY and FQNENV. The CDR3 is 15 residues long. The CDR3 nucleotides are TGTGCCAGCAGCCAAACCAGATCTAGCACAGATACGCAGTATTTT. This translates into CASSQTRSSTDTQYF.

As concerns this clone: Other DNA sequences in this sample translate to the same CDR3. The genes are TRBV28 and TRBJ2-5; D could derive from TRBD1 or TRBD2 (6 bases each). V lost 3 bases and J lost 3, with 8 bases in between. Germline V gene data show CDR1 as MDHEN and CDR2 as SYDVKM. The CDR3 has 13 amino acids. The CDR3 reads CASSLEGEETQYF. The DNA for the CDR3 is TGTGCCAGCAGTTTGGAGGGGGAAGAGACCCAGTACTTC.

The V call is TRBV11-2, the J call TRBJ2-7, with 10 bases that match TRBD2. There are 15 residues in the CDR3. CDR1 is SGHAT and CDR2 is FQNNGV in the germline V gene. Trimming removed 6 bases from V and 3 bases from J; junction bases left unmatched: 8. The CDR3 loop is CASRVSSGSFYEQYF. In nucleotides, the CDR3 is TGTGCCAGCAGGGTATCTAGCGGGAGTTTCTACGAGCAGTACTTC.

The rearrangement uses TRBV5-4 and TRBJ2-7; 8 positions match TRBD1. J gave up 5 bases and V 1 base, and 2 bases lay outside the gene matches. This CDR3 contains 13 residues. The germline V gene encodes CDR1 SGHNT and CDR2 YYREEE (reference sequence). The CDR3 DNA follows: TGTGCCAGCAGCTTGACAGGGGGTGACGAGCAGTACTTC. Translated, it gives CASSLTGGDEQYF.

CDR3 in DNA: TGTGCAAGTCGCTTAGCGCTGGACAGGATTAATAATTCACCCCTCCACTTT. Its protein is CASRLALDRINNSPLHF. The chain has TRBV12-2 and TRBJ1-6; no DNA check was done on the table's D call, TRBD1. TRBV12-2 is an annotated pseudogene. The CDR3 extends over 17 amino acids.